Each of the 11 T cell receptor beta chains below was sequenced from the same sample in a study of post-analysis software for immune sequencing data. Regarding the study as a whole: Several TRBV segments, TRBV5-6, TRBV5-1 and TRBV20-1 among them, were found more frequent in patients than controls.

These receptors' targets are unknown. cDNA libraries of TCR beta carried unique molecular identifiers. TCRdb reanalysed the PCR reads using MiXCR and keeps one entry per CDR3 protein. Of under 900,000 distinct CDR3 sequences listed, roughly 58% are singletons. Sequencing was carried out using blood. The source is a girl under 18 with multiple sclerosis.

Only one count was recorded for this clonotype. The J gene is TRBJ2-7, the V gene TRBV7-2, with 15 bases aligning to TRBD2. This CDR3 contains 14 residues. The V and J ends lost 8 bases and 7 bases, in that order; junction bases with no gene match: 6. From germline, CDR1 is SGHTA and CDR2 FQGNSA. For the CDR3, the DNA is TGTGCCAGCGGTTCCGGGACTAGCGGGGGGGAGCAGTACTTC. Protein sequence: CASGSGTSGGEQYF.

The chain links TRBV7-9 to TRBJ2-1; D may be TRBD2 (5 bases). Germline V gives CDR1 SEHNR, CDR2 FQNEAQ (reference sequence). V was cut by 7 bases and J by 7 bases, with 11 bases left in between. This CDR3 comprises 12 residues. The CDR3 bases are TGTGCCAGCACTTTGGGAGAGAATGAGCAGTTCTTC. This codes for CASTLGENEQFF.

The chain has TRBV9 and TRBJ2-1; TRBD1 is a possible D gene (6 bases). Trimming stripped 4 bases from V and 2 bases from J, with 13 bases between. The CDR3 has 15 residues. CDR1 is SGDLS, CDR2 YYNGEE, per germline. In DNA, the CDR3 is TGTGCCAGCAGCCCTTGGACAGCACCCTACAATGAGCAGTTCTTC. Translating it yields CASSPWTAPYNEQFF.

CDR3 in DNA: TGCGCCAGCAGGGACTCCTACCCATACTATGGCTACACCTTC. Protein product: CASRDSYPYYGYTF. This chain uses TRBV10-2 with TRBJ1-2; D gene uncertain. Germline V gene data show CDR1 as WSHSY and CDR2 as SAAADI. There are 14 residues in the CDR3. V was clipped by 6 bases and J by 3 bases, with 14 bases between them.

The chain recombines TRBV11-1 with TRBJ2-4, with 12 bases fitting TRBD2. With V trimmed by 5 bases and J by 3 bases, 14 bases remained unmatched. The CDR3 loop spans 19 amino acids. The germline gives CDR1 SGHAT, CDR2 FQDESV (reference sequence). CDR3 protein: CASSDGTSGPTRGKNIQYF. CDR3 DNA sequence: TGTGCCAGCAGCGACGGGACTAGCGGGCCCACTAGGGGCAAAAACATTCAGTACTTC.

The CDR3 sequence: CATSDLTALGRQFF. The CDR3 DNA is TGTGCCACCAGTGACCTGACTGCACTGGGAAGACAGTTCTTC. The chain recombines TRBV24-1 with TRBJ2-1, with no clear D. This CDR3 region has 14 residues. The V and J ends lost 4 bases and 13 bases respectively, with 19 bases between them. Germline V gene data show CDR1 as KGHDR and CDR2 as SFDVKD.

The genes are TRBV20-1 and TRBJ2-7, with a possible D match to TRBD1 (5 bases). Germline CDR1 reads DFQATT; CDR2 reads SNEGSKA (reference sequence). V dropped 7 bases and J dropped 2 bases, with 24 bases sitting between them. The CDR3 totals 16 residues. The DNA for the CDR3 is TGCAGTGTACACACACGACGTGACAGAGCCACCTACGAGCAGTACTTC. It codes for CSVHTRRDRATYEQYF.

The gene calls are TRBV4-1 and TRBJ2-4; TRBD2 matches at 7 bases. J was trimmed by 2 bases and V by 3 bases; bases with no gene match: 7. Germline V CDR1 and CDR2: MGHRA, YSYEKL. This CDR3 is 16 amino acids long. CDR3 sequence reads: CASSHTSVGSKNIQYF. The CDR3 nucleotides are TGCGCCAGCAGCCATACTAGCGTGGGGTCCAAAAACATTCAGTACTTC.

The CDR3 region has the DNA TGTGCCACCAGCAGAGATGGGGGGACAGGTTCCTACGAGCAGTACTTC. Protein product: CATSRDGGTGSYEQYF. The chain carries TRBV15 and TRBJ2-7; 8 bases agree with TRBD1. V shed 0 bases and J 1 base; nucleotides not matched to a gene: 5. CDR1 and CDR2 (germline): LNHNV, YYDKDF (reference sequence). This CDR3 has 16 residues.

This clonotype was seen only once. The V gene is TRBV6-1, the J gene TRBJ1-2; D perhaps matches TRBD1 (6 bases). CDR3 length: 15 amino acids. The germline CDR1 and CDR2 sequences are MNHNS and SASEGT. Trimming pared 6 bases from V and 4 bases from J, leaving 18 bases between. The CDR3 coding sequence is TGTGCCAGCAGCCGGGGGCGGGCCTCCGGCTATGGCTACACCTTC. Protein product: CASSRGRASGYGYTF.

The sample holds a few counts of this clonotype. This chain links TRBV20-1 with TRBJ2-5; the D gene is possibly TRBD2 (6 bases). V lost 2 bases and J 6 bases, leaving 16 bases between the germline ends. The CDR3 spans 14 residues. Germline V gene sequence: CDR1 DFQATT, CDR2 SNEGSKA (reference sequence). Here the CDR3 reads CSARSGEGIKTQYF. The CDR3, as DNA: TGCAGTGCTAGATCGGGAGAAGGGATTAAGACCCAGTACTTC.